Below are 22 T cell receptor beta chains sequenced from a single sample in a study of shared clonotypes between healthy human individuals. Repertoires were generated with immunoSEQ multiplex PCR, while TCRdb's copy carries only in-frame clones and drops some. The sample lists 950,000 to 1,100,000 clones, about 75% occurring once. Source material: memory CD4+ T cells sorted from blood. Documented subset: CD45RA-negative fraction. These receptors originate from a man aged 18 to 30 in good health.

The CDR3 protein is CAWRDDSPLHF. In DNA form, the CDR3 reads TGTGCCTGGAGGGACGATTCACCCCTCCACTTT. The genes are TRBV30 and TRBJ1-6; D is uncertain. The CDR3 is 11 amino acids. CDR1 and CDR2 (germline): GTSNPN, SVGIG (reference sequence). The V gene lost 3 bases and the J gene lost 8 bases, with 5 bases spanning the gap.

J is TRBJ2-5 and V is TRBV29-1; D assignment may be TRBD1 or TRBD2 (5 bases each). V was shortened by 6 bases and J by 0 bases, with 14 bases between the two germline ends. CDR1 and CDR2 (germline): SQVTM, ANQGSEA. CDR3 size: 14 residues. The CDR3 here is CSVEGTAYQETQYF. The CDR3 DNA reads as TGCAGCGTAGAGGGGACCGCGTACCAAGAGACCCAGTACTTC. Looking up the rest from reference TRBV29-1 and TRBJ2-5 gives the full variable domain: SAVISQKPSRDICQRGTSLTIQCQVDSQVTMMFWYRQQPGQSLTLIATANQGSEATYESGFVIDKFPISRPNLTFSTLTVSNMSPEDSSIYLCSVEGTAYQETQYFGPGTRLLVL.

The chain links TRBV9 to TRBJ2-1, with 7 bases that match TRBD1. The trim removed 3 bases at V and 6 bases at J, leaving 9 bases unmatched. The germline V gene has CDR1 SGDLS and CDR2 YYNGEE. This CDR3 has 15 residues. The CDR3 coding sequence is TGTGCCAGCAGCGAGAGGCCACAGGGGTTCAATGAGCAGTTCTTC. Translated: CASSERPQGFNEQFF.

The chain carries TRBV28 and TRBJ2-6; 7 bases are shared with TRBD1. The ends lost 1 base at V and 2 bases at J; junction bases unmatched: 2. The CDR3 length is 16 residues. CDR1 and CDR2 (germline): MDHEN, SYDVKM. CDR3 coding DNA: TGTGCCAGCAGTTTATTTACAGGGGCTGGGGCCAACGTCCTGACTTTC. It translates to CASSLFTGAGANVLTF.

This sequence joins TRBV6-6 and TRBJ2-5; TRBD1 matches at 9 bases. The end of the DNA is better explained by TRBJ2-7, so the J call may be wrong. The CDR3 runs to 13 residues. From germline, CDR1 is MNHNY and CDR2 SVGAGI (reference sequence). The CDR3 nucleotides read TGTGCCAGCAGGGGACAGGGTCCCCACGAGCAGTACTTC. Translating it yields CASRGQGPHEQYF.

The chain uses TRBV5-4 and TRBJ1-2; perhaps TRBD1 as D (6 bases). Germline CDR1 is SGHNT and CDR2 is YYREEE (reference sequence). The V end lost 4 bases, the J end lost 5 bases, and 15 bases lay between the germline ends. CDR3 length equals 14 residues. The CDR3 sequence is CASSLKQGLYGYTF. CDR3 DNA sequence: TGTGCCAGCAGCCTGAAACAGGGATTGTATGGCTACACCTTC.

The V and J genes are TRBV6-5 and TRBJ1-2; 7 positions match TRBD1. This CDR3 contains 12 residues. Germline trimming cut 6 bases from V and 6 bases from J; bases unmatched to any gene: 4. Germline V lookup: CDR1 MNHEY, CDR2 SVGAGI. CDR3 region: CASRTGVDGYTF. Here the CDR3 DNA reads TGTGCCAGCAGAACAGGGGTTGATGGCTACACCTTC.

This clone was detected only once. V is TRBV30 and J is TRBJ2-7; the D gene is possibly TRBD2 (6 bases). CDR3 size: 16 residues. Looked up from germline, CDR1 is GTSNPN and CDR2 is SVGIG (reference sequence). Trimming removed 0 bases at V and 0 bases at J, with 15 bases between. In DNA, the CDR3 is TGTGCCTGGAGTGTACGGGGCGGGGCGAGCTCCTACGAGCAGTACTTC. It is translated as CAWSVRGGASSYEQYF.

The J gene is TRBJ2-2, the V gene TRBV2; 7 bases line up with TRBD1. The length of the CDR3 is 16 residues. Unmatched junction bases numbered 9, after V lost 6 bases and J lost 2 bases. Germline CDR1 and CDR2: SNHLY and FYNNEI. Written as DNA, the CDR3 is TGTGCCAGCAGCGAGGTTGGGACAGCTAACACCGGGGAGCTGTTTTTT. It codes for CASSEVGTANTGELFF.

This rearrangement joins TRBV29-1 to TRBJ2-3, with 11 bases lining up with TRBD2. The CDR3 is made up of 14 amino acids. The germline V gene encodes CDR1 SQVTM and CDR2 ANQGSEA. V was clipped by 6 bases and J by 7 bases; unmatched bases: 9. CDR3 sequence (DNA): TGCAGCGTCGCAACTAGCGGGGGATCTTATACGCAGTATTTT. This encodes CSVATSGGSYTQYF.

The V gene is TRBV10-3, the J gene TRBJ2-6, with no clear D. Germline V gene lookup returns CDR1 ENHRY and CDR2 SYGVKD. The V end was cut by 3 bases, the J end by 0 bases, with 9 bases between. The CDR3 has 16 amino acids. As DNA, the CDR3 is TGTGCCATCAGTGATTTGGTGTTCTCTGGGGCCAACGTCCTGACTTTC. This sequence encodes CAISDLVFSGANVLTF.

The rearrangement links TRBV10-3 to TRBJ1-1, with a tentative D call TRBD1 (6 bases). The ends were cut back, 0 bases at V and 5 bases at J, with 10 bases in the middle. The germline CDR1 and CDR2 sequences are ENHRY and SYGVKD. CDR3 size: 14 residues. The CDR3 spells CAISESQGRTEAFF. CDR3 bases: TGTGCCATCAGTGAGTCACAGGGACGGACTGAAGCTTTCTTT.

The V gene is TRBV14, the J gene TRBJ1-6, with no clear D. V gave up 0 bases and J gave up 9 bases, with 9 bases separating them. The CDR3 has 14 amino acids. Per germline, CDR1 SGHDN and CDR2 FVKESK. For the CDR3, the DNA is TGTGCCAGCAGCCAAGAAAGGAAGGCTTCACCCCTCCACTTT. It is translated as CASSQERKASPLHF.

The chain links TRBV19 to TRBJ1-2; no clear D gene. V was shortened by 11 bases and J by 2 bases, with 18 bases between the two germline ends. Germline assignment: CDR1 LNHDA and CDR2 SQIVND (reference sequence). CDR3 length: 14 residues. CDR3 loop: CASRREQTNYGYTF. The CDR3 nucleotides read TGTGCCTCCCGCCGGGAGCAGACGAACTATGGCTACACCTTC.

This chain connects TRBV7-9 to TRBJ2-4; possible D gene TRBD1, 6 bases. The CDR3 has 14 residues. V lost 1 base, J lost 3 bases, and 7 bases lay in between. Looked up from germline, CDR1 is SEHNR and CDR2 is FQNEAQ (reference sequence). As DNA, the CDR3 is TGTGCCAGCAGCTTAGAAGGGGGCAAAAACATTCAGTACTTC. Protein product: CASSLEGGKNIQYF. Drawing the rest from reference TRBV7-9 and TRBJ2-4, the complete variable domain is DTGVSQNPRHKITKRGQNVTFRCDPISEHNRLYWYRQTLGQGPEFLTYFQNEAQLEKSRLLSDRFSAERPKGSFSTLEIQRTEQGDSAMYLCASSLEGGKNIQYFGAGTRLSVL.

The chain links TRBV19 to TRBJ2-1; TRBD2 matches at 12 bases. V shed 6 bases, J shed 5 bases, and the junction held 8 bases outside the gene matches. Germline V gene sequence: CDR1 LNHDA, CDR2 SQIVND (reference sequence). This CDR3 comprises 16 residues. The CDR3 spells CASSPWASGRDNEQFF. DNA for the CDR3: TGTGCCAGTAGCCCGTGGGCTAGCGGGAGGGACAATGAGCAGTTCTTC.

This clone was found a few times. This same CDR3 is encoded by further DNA sequences in the sample. The rearrangement uses TRBV5-1 and TRBJ2-7; D is undetermined. Germline-derived CDR1 and CDR2 are SGHRS and YFSETQ. The CDR3 is made up of 12 amino acids. V was trimmed by 0 bases and J by 5 bases, leaving 6 bases between them. CDR3 sequence reads: CASSLAANEQYF. CDR3 in DNA: TGCGCCAGCAGCTTGGCGGCCAACGAGCAGTACTTC.

This clone was observed many times. The V and J genes are TRBV10-3 and TRBJ1-6, with D perhaps TRBD1 (5 bases). CDR1 and CDR2 from the germline V gene are ENHRY and SYGVKD. CDR3 length: 15 amino acids. The V end lost 0 bases, the J end lost 7 bases, and 10 bases lay between the germline ends. The CDR3 nucleotides read TGTGCCATCAGTGAGTCGGGGACCTCCAATTCACCCCTCCACTTT. Translation: CAISESGTSNSPLHF.

This sequence joins TRBV28 and TRBJ2-7; TRBD1 agrees at 7 bases. Germline loops: CDR1 MDHEN, CDR2 SYDVKM. Germline trimming cut 3 bases from V and 0 bases from J; bases unmatched to any gene: 5. This CDR3 is built from 15 residues. The CDR3 bases are TGTGCCAGCAGTTTCGAAGGGGGCCGCTCCTACGAGCAGTACTTC. Protein product: CASSFEGGRSYEQYF.

CDR3 sequence reads: CASSPTEGSGYTF. The CDR3 nucleotides are TGTGCCAGCTCACCAACAGAGGGTTCCGGCTACACCTTC. The chain couples TRBV18 to TRBJ1-2; D is unresolved. The V and J ends lost 2 bases and 8 bases respectively, with 12 bases between them. CDR3 length: 13 residues. Germline CDR1 is KGHSH and CDR2 is LQKENI.

The V gene is TRBV11-2, the J gene TRBJ1-1; possible D gene TRBD1, 5 bases. The CDR3 runs 14 residues. Germline CDR1 is SGHAT and CDR2 is FQNNGV. Trimming took off 6 bases at V and 0 bases at J, with 11 bases between the two ends. The CDR3 reads CASRSRQMNTEAFF. The CDR3 DNA reads as TGTGCCAGCAGGTCTCGACAGATGAACACTGAAGCTTTCTTT. The whole variable domain, remainder taken from reference TRBV11-2 and TRBJ1-1, is EAGVAQSPRYKIIEKRQSVAFWCNPISGHATLYWYQQILGQGPKLLIQFQNNGVVDDSQLPKDRFSAERLKGVDSTLKIQPAKLEDSAVYLCASRSRQMNTEAFFGQGTRLTVV.

The rearrangement links TRBV27 to TRBJ2-5; 10 bases are a match to TRBD1. Germline trimming cut 5 bases from V and 2 bases from J; bases unmatched to any gene: 8. The V gene's germline CDR1 is MNHEY and CDR2 SMNVEV (reference sequence). The CDR3 is made up of 16 amino acids. The CDR3 region is CASSRTGGEKQETQYF. CDR3 nucleotide sequence: TGTGCCAGCAGTCGGACAGGGGGAGAAAAGCAAGAGACCCAGTACTTC.